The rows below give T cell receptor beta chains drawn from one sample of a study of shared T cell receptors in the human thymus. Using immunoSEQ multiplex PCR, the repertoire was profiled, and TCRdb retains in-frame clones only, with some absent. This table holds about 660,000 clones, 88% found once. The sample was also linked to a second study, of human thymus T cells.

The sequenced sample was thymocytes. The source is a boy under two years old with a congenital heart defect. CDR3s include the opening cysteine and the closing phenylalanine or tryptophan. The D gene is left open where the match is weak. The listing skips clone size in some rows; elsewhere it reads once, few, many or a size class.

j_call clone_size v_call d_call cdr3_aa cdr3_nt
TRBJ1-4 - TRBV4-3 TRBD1 CASSQDPGQINEKLFF TGCGCCAGCAGCCAAGATCCGGGACAGATTAATGAAAAACTGTTTTTT
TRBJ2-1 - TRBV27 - CASSLFRGLDTYNEQFF TGTGCCAGCAGTTTATTCAGGGGCCTTGATACTTACAATGAGCAGTTCTTC
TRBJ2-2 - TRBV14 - CASRDLGATGELFF TGTGCCAGCAGAGACCTAGGGGCGACCGGGGAGCTGTTTTTT
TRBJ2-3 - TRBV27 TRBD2 CASSSGTSGTDTQYF TGTGCCAGCAGTAGCGGGACTAGCGGCACAGATACGCAGTATTTT
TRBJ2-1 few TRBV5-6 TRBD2 CASSSPWGGRNYNEQFF TGTGCCAGCAGCAGCCCCTGGGGGGGGAGAAACTACAATGAGCAGTTCTTC
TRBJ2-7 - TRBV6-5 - CASRPPQGDSYEQYF TGTGCCAGCAGACCTCCCCAGGGTGACTCCTACGAGCAGTACTTC
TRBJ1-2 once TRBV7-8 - CASSPRRAQPGVNGYTF TGTGCCAGCAGCCCCCGCAGGGCTCAGCCGGGGGTAAATGGCTACACCTTC
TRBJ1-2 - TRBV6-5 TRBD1 CASRKTLGQVSGYTF TGTGCCAGCAGGAAGACCCTGGGACAGGTCTCTGGCTACACCTTC
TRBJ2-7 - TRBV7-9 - CASSLGSTGHSSYEQYF TGTGCCAGCAGCTTAGGTTCGACAGGTCACAGCTCCTACGAGCAGTACTTC
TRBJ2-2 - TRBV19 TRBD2 CASSIGLASNAGELFF TGTGCCAGTAGTATCGGACTAGCGAGCAATGCCGGGGAGCTGTTTTTT
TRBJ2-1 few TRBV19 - CASSSVAYNEQFF TGTGCCAGTAGTAGTGTAGCCTACAATGAGCAGTTCTTC
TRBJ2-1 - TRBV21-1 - CASSNQREAHEQFF TGTGCCAGCAGCAACCAGCGGGAGGCCCATGAGCAGTTCTTC
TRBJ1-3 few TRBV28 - CASSPASGRAKSGNTIYF TGTGCCAGCAGTCCTGCGAGTGGGAGGGCTAAATCTGGAAACACCATATATTTT
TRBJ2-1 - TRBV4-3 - CASSQAGAGLYNEQFF TGCGCCAGCAGCCAAGCGGGCGCGGGCCTCTACAATGAGCAGTTCTTC
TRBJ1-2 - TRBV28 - CASRTGHGADGYTF TGTGCCAGCAGGACGGGACATGGGGCTGATGGCTACACCTTC
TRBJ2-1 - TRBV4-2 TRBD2 CASSQDLGGRAGDEQFF TGTGCCAGCAGCCAAGATTTAGGAGGGAGGGCCGGGGATGAGCAGTTCTTC
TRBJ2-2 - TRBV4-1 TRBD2 CASSQETSGSRATGELFF TGCGCCAGCAGCCAGGAGACTAGCGGGAGCAGAGCCACCGGGGAGCTGTTTTTT
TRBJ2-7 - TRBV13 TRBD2 CASSLFSAGFIEQYF TGTGCCAGCAGCCTGTTTTCAGCGGGATTTATCGAGCAGTACTTC
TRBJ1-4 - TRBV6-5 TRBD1 CASRPRDRVRNLFF TGTGCCAGCAGGCCTCGGGACAGGGTTCGAAATCTGTTTTTT
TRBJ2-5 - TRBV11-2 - CASSFSPFSGPQETQYF TGTGCCAGCAGCTTTTCCCCTTTTTCGGGTCCCCAAGAGACCCAGTACTTC
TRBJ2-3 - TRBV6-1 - CASSETHPSNLLDTQYF TGTGCCAGCAGTGAAACTCACCCTAGCAATCTCCTGGATACGCAGTATTTT
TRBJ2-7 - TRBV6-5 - CASTSLRGYLYEQYF TGTGCCAGCACTTCCCTCAGGGGTTACCTCTACGAGCAGTACTTC
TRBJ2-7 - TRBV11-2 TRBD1 CASSPRQGSYYEQYF TGTGCCAGCAGCCCGCGACAGGGGTCCTACTACGAGCAGTACTTC
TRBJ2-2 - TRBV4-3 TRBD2 CASSQDPPEGTSRNTGELFF TGCGCCAGCAGCCAAGATCCCCCAGAAGGGACTAGCAGAAACACCGGGGAGCTGTTTTTT
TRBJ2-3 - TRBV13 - CASSTWGADTQYF TGTGCCAGCAGCACATGGGGGGCAGATACGCAGTATTTT
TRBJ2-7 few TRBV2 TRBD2 CASSVGGGREDEQYF TGTGCCAGCAGTGTTGGGGGGGGGAGGGAAGACGAGCAGTACTTC
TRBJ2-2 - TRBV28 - CASRVQGELFF TGTGCCAGCAGGGTACAGGGGGAGCTGTTTTTT
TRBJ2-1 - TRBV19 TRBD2 CASSIGSGRNLYNEQFF TGTGCCAGTAGTATCGGTAGCGGGAGGAATTTATACAATGAGCAGTTCTTC
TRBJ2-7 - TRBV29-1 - CSFRDRDLAGSYEQYF TGCAGCTTCCGGGACAGGGATCTAGCGGGCTCCTACGAGCAGTACTTC
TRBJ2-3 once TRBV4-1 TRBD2 CASSQESGTSGRDGCTDTQYF TGCGCCAGCAGCCAAGAATCGGGGACTAGCGGGAGAGATGGGTGCACAGATACGCAGTATTTT
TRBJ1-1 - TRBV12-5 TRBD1 CASGLGQGEEAFF TGTGCTAGTGGTTTGGGACAGGGCGAAGAAGCTTTCTTT
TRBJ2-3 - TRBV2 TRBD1 CASSEDDRGRADTQYF TGTGCCAGCAGTGAGGACGACAGGGGAAGGGCAGATACGCAGTATTTT
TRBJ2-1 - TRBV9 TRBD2 CASSVRGLAGRYNEQFF TGTGCCAGCAGCGTAAGAGGGCTAGCGGGCAGATACAATGAGCAGTTCTTC
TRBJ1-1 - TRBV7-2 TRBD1 CASSLGTGTRTEAFF TGTGCCAGCAGCCTTGGGACAGGAACGAGGACTGAAGCTTTCTTT
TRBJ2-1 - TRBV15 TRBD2 CATSRDFRGRLAGVRFEQFF TGTGCCACCAGCAGAGATTTTCGGGGAAGGCTAGCGGGAGTTCGTTTTGAGCAGTTCTTC
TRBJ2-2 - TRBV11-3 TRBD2 CASSLDGRLAANTGELFF TGTGCCAGCAGCTTAGACGGAAGACTAGCGGCGAACACCGGGGAGCTGTTTTTT
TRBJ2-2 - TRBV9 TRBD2 CASSAAVGTDNSGRGTGELFF TGTGCCAGCAGCGCAGCGGTGGGGACAGACAATAGCGGGAGGGGGACCGGGGAGCTGTTTTTT
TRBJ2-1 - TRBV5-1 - CASSLRLVAYNEQFF TGCGCCAGCAGCTTGCGGCTAGTGGCTTACAATGAGCAGTTCTTC
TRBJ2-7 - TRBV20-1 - CSARLAYEQYF TGCAGTGCTAGACTAGCGTATGAGCAGTACTTC
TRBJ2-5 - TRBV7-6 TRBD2 CASTGGRGLKTQYF TGTGCCAGCACCGGCGGGAGGGGTTTGAAGACCCAGTACTTC
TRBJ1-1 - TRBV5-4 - CASSLRRENTEAFF TGTGCCAGCAGCCTAAGACGGGAGAACACTGAAGCTTTCTTT
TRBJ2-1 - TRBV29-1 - CSVALGRYNEQFF TGCAGCGTCGCTCTCGGGAGATACAATGAGCAGTTCTTC